This TCR beta chain was observed in a study of blood T cell repertoires in COVID-19. About the study: Samples came from the United States, Italy and Spain, spanning acute and convalescent COVID-19. The cDNA or gDNA used as material had been derived from T cells, B-cell-depleted T cells, or PBMCs.

Using immunoSEQ multiplex PCR, the repertoire was profiled, and TCRdb retains in-frame clones only, with some absent. Of approximately 250,000 clones in the sample, around 87% were seen once. The CDR3 has 16 amino acids. Germline lookup yields CDR1 MDHEN and CDR2 SYDVKM. Trimming took off 5 bases at V and 0 bases at J, with 14 bases between the two ends. Sequencing was carried out using peripheral blood. This clonotype was sampled from an older woman with COVID-19, enrolled during active disease. The chain combines TRBV28 with TRBJ1-3; tentative D call: TRBD1 (6 bases). In DNA form, the CDR3 reads TGTGCCAGCAGTACCCACAGGGCCAGCTCTGGAAACACCATATATTTT. Protein sequence: CASSTHRASSGNTIYF.